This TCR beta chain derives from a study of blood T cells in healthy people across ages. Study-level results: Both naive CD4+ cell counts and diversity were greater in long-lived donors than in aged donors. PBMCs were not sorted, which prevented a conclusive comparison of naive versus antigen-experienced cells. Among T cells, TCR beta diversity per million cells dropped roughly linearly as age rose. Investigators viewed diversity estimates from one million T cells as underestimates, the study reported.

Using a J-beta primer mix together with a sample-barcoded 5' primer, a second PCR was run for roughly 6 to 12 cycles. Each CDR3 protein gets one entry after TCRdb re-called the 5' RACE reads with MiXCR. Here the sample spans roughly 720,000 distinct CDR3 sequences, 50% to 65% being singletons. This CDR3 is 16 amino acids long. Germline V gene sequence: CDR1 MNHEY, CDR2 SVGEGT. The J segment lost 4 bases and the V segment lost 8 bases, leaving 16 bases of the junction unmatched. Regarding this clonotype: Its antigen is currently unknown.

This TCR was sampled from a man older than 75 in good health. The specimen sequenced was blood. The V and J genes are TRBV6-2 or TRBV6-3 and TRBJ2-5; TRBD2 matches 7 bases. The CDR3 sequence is CASPPGRGSIAETQYF. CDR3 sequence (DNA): TGTGCCAGCCCCCCGGGCCGCGGGAGTATAGCAGAGACCCAGTACTTC.